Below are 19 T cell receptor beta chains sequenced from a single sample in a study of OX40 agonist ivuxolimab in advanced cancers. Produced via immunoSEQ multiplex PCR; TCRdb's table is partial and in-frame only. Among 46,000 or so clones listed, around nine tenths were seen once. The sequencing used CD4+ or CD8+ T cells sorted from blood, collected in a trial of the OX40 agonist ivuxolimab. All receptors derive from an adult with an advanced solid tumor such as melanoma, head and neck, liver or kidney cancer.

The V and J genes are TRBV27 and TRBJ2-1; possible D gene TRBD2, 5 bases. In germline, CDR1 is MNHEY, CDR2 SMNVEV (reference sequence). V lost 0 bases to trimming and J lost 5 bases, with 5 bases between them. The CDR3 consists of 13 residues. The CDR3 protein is CASSLSRDNEQFF. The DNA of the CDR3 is TGTGCCAGCAGTTTATCGAGGGACAATGAGCAGTTCTTC.

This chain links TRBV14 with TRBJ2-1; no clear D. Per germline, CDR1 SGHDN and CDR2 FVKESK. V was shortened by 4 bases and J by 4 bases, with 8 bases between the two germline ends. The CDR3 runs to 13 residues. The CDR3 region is CASSPRRYNEQFF. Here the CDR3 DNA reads TGTGCCAGCAGCCCGAGAAGGTACAATGAGCAGTTCTTC. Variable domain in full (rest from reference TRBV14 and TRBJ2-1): EAGVTQFPSHSVIEKGQTVTLRCDPISGHDNLYWYRRVMGKEIKFLLHFVKESKQDESGMPNNRFLAERTGGTYSTLKVQPAELEDSGVYFCASSPRRYNEQFFGPGTRLTVL.

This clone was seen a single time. CDR3 region: CASSLRSVFEAFF. CDR3 in DNA: TGTGCCAGCAGCTTACGATCCGTCTTTGAAGCTTTCTTT. The chain carries TRBV11-2 and TRBJ1-1; D is unclear. This CDR3 has 13 amino acids. CDR1 and CDR2 (germline): SGHAT, FQNNGV. Trimming took off 2 bases at V and 7 bases at J, with 11 bases between the two ends.

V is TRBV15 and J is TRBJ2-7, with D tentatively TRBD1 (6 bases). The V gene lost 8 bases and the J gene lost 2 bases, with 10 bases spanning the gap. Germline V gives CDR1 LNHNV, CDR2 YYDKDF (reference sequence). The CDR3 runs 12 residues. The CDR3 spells CATRDNTYEQYF. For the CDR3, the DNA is TGTGCCACCCGGGACAATACCTACGAGCAGTACTTC.

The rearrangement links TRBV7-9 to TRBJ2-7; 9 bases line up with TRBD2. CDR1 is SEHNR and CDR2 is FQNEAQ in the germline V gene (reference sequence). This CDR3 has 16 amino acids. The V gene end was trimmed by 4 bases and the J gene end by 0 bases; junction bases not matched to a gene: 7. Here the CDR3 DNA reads TGTGCCAGCAGCTCGTACCTTAGCGGGAGCTCCTACGAGCAGTACTTC. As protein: CASSSYLSGSSYEQYF.

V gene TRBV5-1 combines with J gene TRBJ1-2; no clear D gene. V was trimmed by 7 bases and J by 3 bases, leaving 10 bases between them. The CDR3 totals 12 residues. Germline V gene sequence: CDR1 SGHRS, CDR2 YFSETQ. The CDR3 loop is CASGVLDYGYTF. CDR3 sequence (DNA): TGCGCCAGCGGTGTCTTGGACTATGGCTACACCTTC.

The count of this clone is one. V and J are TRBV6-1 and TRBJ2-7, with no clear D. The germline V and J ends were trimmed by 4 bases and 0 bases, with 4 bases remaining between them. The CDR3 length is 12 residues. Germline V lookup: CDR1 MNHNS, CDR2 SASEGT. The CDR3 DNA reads TGTGCCAGCAGTGGAGACTCCTACGAGCAGTACTTC. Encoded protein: CASSGDSYEQYF.

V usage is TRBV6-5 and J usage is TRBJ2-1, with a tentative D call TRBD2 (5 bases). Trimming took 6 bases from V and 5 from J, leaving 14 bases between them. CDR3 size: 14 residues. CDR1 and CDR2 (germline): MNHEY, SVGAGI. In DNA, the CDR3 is TGTGCCAGCAGGGGTCCGGGGAACGACAATGAGCAGTTCTTC. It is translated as CASRGPGNDNEQFF.

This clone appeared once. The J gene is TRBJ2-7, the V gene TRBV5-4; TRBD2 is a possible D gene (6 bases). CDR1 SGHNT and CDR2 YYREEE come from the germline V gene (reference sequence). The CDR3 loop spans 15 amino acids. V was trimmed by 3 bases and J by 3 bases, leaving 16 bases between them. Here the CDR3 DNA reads TGTGCCAGCAGCTCGGAGGGGCGGGGTAACTACGAGCAGTACTTC. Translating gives CASSSEGRGNYEQYF.

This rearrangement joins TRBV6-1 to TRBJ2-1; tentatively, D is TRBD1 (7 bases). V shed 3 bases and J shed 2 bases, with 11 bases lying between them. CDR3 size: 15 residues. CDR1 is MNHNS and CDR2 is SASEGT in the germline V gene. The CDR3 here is CASSDVRGAYNEQFF. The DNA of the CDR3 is TGTGCCAGCAGTGATGTCAGGGGGGCCTACAATGAGCAGTTCTTC.

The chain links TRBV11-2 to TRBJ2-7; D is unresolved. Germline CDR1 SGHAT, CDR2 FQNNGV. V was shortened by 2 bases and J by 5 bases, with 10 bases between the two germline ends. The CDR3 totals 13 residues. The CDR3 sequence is CASSLRPSDEQYF. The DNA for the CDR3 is TGTGCCAGCAGCTTACGGCCAAGCGACGAGCAGTACTTC.

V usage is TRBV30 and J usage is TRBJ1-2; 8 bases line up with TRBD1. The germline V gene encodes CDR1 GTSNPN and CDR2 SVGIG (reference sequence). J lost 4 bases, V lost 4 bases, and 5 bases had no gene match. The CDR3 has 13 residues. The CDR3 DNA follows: TGTGCCTGGACTGACAGGGGAGCCTATGGCTACACCTTC. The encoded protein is CAWTDRGAYGYTF. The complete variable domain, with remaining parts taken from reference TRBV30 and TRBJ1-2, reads SQTIHQWPATLVQPVGSPLSLECTVEGTSNPNLYWYRQAAGRGLQLLFYSVGIGQISSEVPQNLSASRPQDRQFILSSKKLLLSDSGFYLCAWTDRGAYGYTFGSGTRLTVV.

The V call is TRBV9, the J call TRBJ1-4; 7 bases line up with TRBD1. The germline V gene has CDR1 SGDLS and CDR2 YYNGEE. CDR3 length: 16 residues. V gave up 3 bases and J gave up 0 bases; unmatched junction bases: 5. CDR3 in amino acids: CASSDGQDATNEKLFF. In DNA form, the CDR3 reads TGTGCCAGCAGCGATGGACAGGACGCAACTAATGAAAAACTGTTTTTT.

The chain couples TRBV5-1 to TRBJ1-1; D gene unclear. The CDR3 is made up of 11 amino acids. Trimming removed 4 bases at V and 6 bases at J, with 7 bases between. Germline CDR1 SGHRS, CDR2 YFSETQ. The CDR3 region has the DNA TGCGCCAGCAGCGTGGGCCCTGAAGCTTTCTTT. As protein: CASSVGPEAFF.

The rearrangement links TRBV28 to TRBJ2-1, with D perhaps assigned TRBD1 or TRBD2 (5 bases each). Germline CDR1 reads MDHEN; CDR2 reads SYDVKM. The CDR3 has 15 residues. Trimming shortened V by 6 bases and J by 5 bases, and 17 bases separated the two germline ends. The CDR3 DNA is TGTGCCAGCAGCCAAGTGAAAGAGGGGAACAATGAGCAGTTCTTC. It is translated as CASSQVKEGNNEQFF.

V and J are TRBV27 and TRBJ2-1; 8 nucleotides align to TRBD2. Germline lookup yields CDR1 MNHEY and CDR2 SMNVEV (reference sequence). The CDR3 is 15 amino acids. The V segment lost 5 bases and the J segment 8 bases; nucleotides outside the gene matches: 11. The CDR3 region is CASSRGGPLFYEQFF. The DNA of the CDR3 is TGTGCCAGCAGTCGGGGGGGTCCCCTTTTCTATGAGCAGTTCTTC.

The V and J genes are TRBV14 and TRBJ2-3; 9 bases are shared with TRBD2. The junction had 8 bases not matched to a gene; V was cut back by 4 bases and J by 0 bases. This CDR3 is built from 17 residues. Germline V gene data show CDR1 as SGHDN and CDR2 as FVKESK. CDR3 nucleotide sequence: TGTGCCAGCAGCCGACTAGCGGACTACCCTAGCACAGATACGCAGTATTTT. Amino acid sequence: CASSRLADYPSTDTQYF.

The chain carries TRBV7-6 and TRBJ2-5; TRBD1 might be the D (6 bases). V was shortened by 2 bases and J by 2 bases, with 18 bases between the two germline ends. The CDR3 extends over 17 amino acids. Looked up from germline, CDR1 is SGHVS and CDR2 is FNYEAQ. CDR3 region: CASSLYLRTAKQETQYF. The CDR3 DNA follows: TGTGCCAGCAGCTTATATCTCCGGACAGCCAAACAAGAGACCCAGTACTTC.

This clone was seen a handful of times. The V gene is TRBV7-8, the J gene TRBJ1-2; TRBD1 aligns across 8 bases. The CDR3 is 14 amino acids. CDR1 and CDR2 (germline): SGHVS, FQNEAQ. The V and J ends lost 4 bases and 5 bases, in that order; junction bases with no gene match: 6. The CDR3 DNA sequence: TGTGCCAGCAGCTCCAGGACAGGGTCTTATGGCTACACCTTC. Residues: CASSSRTGSYGYTF.